This T cell receptor (beta chain) was obtained from a study of CD8 T cells in ankylosing spondylitis. The germline V gene has CDR1 SQVTM and CDR2 ANQGSEA. V was trimmed by 1 base and J by 2 bases, leaving 10 bases between them. CDR3 size: 14 residues. Worth noting for this clonotype: Its antigen is still unknown.

Regarding the study as a whole: A motif of under ten highly homologous TCR beta variants was seen as apparently characteristic of ankylosing spondylitis blood. A subset of motif variants has previously been described in the synovial fluid and blood of reactive arthritis.

Using quantitative 5'-RACE with molecular barcodes, the authors made TCR beta libraries. Via MiXCR, TCRdb re-called the 5' RACE reads, giving one row per CDR3 protein. The profile covers about 340,000 distinct CDR3 sequences, with 14% to 15% appearing a single time and 0.9% to 1.2% taken by the ten largest. The receptor was derived from a male donor with ankylosing spondylitis or in good health (not recorded which). Specimen: blood, either unsorted or a sorted T cell fraction (not recorded which). This chain connects TRBV29-1 to TRBJ2-3, with TRBD1 as a possible D gene (5 bases). In nucleotides, the CDR3 is TGCAGCGTTGAAGGTAGCAGGGTCACAGATACGCAGTATTTT. This encodes CSVEGSRVTDTQYF.